This TCR beta chain stems from a study of cytomegalovirus exposure and HLA in healthy donors. Study-level results: Later, an analysis showed that TCR beta chains associated with HLA were more clonally expanded than others that were equally common. Most TCR sequences were uncommon, yet certain public TCRs appeared in many donors. Association of a missense DCLRE1C variant with TCR beta V- and J-gene trimming was reported in a later analysis. TCR beta sequences reportedly predicted the HLA-A and HLA-B alleles of most subjects accurately.

There are 15 residues in the CDR3. Germline CDR1 is SGHRS and CDR2 is YFSETQ. The ends lost 2 bases at V and 0 bases at J; junction bases unmatched: 1. PCR used 60 Vbeta primers and 13 Jbeta primers. Sequencing used immunoSEQ multiplex PCR; TCRdb keeps in-frame clones, though not all of them. The sample shows 110,000 or so clones, roughly 70% of them seen only once. On this clone: Its antigen is not known.

V usage is TRBV5-1 and J usage is TRBJ2-7; 11 bases are a match to TRBD1. The specimen sequenced was PBMCs. The TCR sequence derives from a man between 18 and 29 years old in good health and CMV-seropositive. CDR3 region: CASSFGTGGSYEQYF. The CDR3 coding sequence is TGCGCCAGCAGCTTCGGGACAGGGGGCTCCTACGAGCAGTACTTC.